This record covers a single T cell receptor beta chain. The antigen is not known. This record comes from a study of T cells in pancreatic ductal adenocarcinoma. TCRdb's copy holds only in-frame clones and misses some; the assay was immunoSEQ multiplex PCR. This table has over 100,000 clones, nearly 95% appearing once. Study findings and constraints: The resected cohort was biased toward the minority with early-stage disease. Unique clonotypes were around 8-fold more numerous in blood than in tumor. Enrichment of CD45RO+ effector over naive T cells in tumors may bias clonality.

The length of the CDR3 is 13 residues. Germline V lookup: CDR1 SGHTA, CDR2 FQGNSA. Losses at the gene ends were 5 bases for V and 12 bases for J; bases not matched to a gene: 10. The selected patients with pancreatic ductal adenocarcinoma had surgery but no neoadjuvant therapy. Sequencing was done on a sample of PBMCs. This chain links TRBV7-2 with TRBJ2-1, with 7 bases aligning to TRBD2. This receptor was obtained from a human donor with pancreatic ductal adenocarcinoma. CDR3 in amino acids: CASSPQTSLGQFF. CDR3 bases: TGTGCCAGCAGCCCGCAGACTAGCTTAGGGCAGTTCTTC.